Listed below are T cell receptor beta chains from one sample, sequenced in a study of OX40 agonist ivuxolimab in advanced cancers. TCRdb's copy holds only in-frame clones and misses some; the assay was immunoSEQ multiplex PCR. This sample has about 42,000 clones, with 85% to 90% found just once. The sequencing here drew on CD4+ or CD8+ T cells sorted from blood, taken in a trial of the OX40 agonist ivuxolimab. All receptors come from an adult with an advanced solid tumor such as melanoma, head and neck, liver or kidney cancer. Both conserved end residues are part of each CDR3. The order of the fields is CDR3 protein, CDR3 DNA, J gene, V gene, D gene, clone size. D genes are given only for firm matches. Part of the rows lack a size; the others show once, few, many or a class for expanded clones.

CDR3 protein: CASSPAQPGQETQYF
CDR3 DNA: TGTGCCAGCAGCCCCGCCCAGCCGGGTCAAGAGACCCAGTACTTC
J gene: TRBJ2-5
V gene: TRBV7-9
D gene: -
clone size: -

CDR3 protein: CASSQLAGVTQYF
CDR3 DNA: TGTGCCAGCAGCCAACTAGCGGGGGTGACCCAGTACTTC
J gene: TRBJ2-5
V gene: TRBV7-2
D gene: TRBD2
clone size: -

CDR3 protein: CASSFGTGEGVTF
CDR3 DNA: TGTGCCAGCAGCTTTGGGACAGGGGAAGGTGTCACCTTC
J gene: TRBJ1-2
V gene: TRBV11-3
D gene: TRBD1
clone size: -

CDR3 protein: CASSTITGGSYGYTF
CDR3 DNA: TGTGCCAGCAGCACTATCACAGGGGGCTCCTATGGCTACACCTTC
J gene: TRBJ1-2
V gene: TRBV5-4
D gene: TRBD1
clone size: -

CDR3 protein: CASSEIPWGDTQYF
CDR3 DNA: TGTGCCAGCAGTGAAATCCCTTGGGGAGATACGCAGTATTTT
J gene: TRBJ2-3
V gene: TRBV2
D gene: -
clone size: -

CDR3 protein: CAWSVRGTEKLFF
CDR3 DNA: TGTGCCTGGAGTGTTAGAGGGACTGAAAAACTGTTTTTT
J gene: TRBJ1-4
V gene: TRBV30
D gene: -
clone size: -

CDR3 protein: CASRQGRSNTEAFF
CDR3 DNA: TGCGCCAGCAGACAGGGACGGTCGAACACTGAAGCTTTCTTT
J gene: TRBJ1-1
V gene: TRBV4-3
D gene: -
clone size: -

CDR3 protein: CASSFYHRGMPYNEQFF
CDR3 DNA: TGTGCCAGCAGCTTCTACCACAGGGGTATGCCCTACAATGAGCAGTTCTTC
J gene: TRBJ2-1
V gene: TRBV7-2
D gene: TRBD1
clone size: -

CDR3 protein: CASGLVRSKQQFF
CDR3 DNA: TGTGCTAGTGGTTTGGTACGGTCGAAGCAGCAGTTCTTC
J gene: TRBJ2-1
V gene: TRBV12-5
D gene: -
clone size: few

CDR3 protein: CASSLEGTGITDTQYF
CDR3 DNA: TGTGCCAGCAGCTTAGAAGGGACAGGCATCACAGATACGCAGTATTTT
J gene: TRBJ2-3
V gene: TRBV13
D gene: TRBD1
clone size: -

CDR3 protein: CASSEGQGETQYF
CDR3 DNA: TGCGCCAGCAGTGAGGGGCAGGGAGAGACCCAGTACTTC
J gene: TRBJ2-5
V gene: TRBV10-1
D gene: -
clone size: -

CDR3 protein: CASSESEVTFFF
CDR3 DNA: TGTGCCAGCAGTGAAAGCGAGGTTACCTTTTTCTTT
J gene: TRBJ1-1
V gene: TRBV6-1
D gene: -
clone size: -

CDR3 protein: CASSFFRGSNQPQHF
CDR3 DNA: TGTGCCAGCAGCTTTTTCAGAGGGAGCAATCAGCCCCAGCATTTT
J gene: TRBJ1-5
V gene: TRBV7-2
D gene: -
clone size: -

CDR3 protein: CASSLQTGSRNEQFF
CDR3 DNA: TGTGCCAGCAGCTTACAGACAGGTTCGCGCAATGAGCAGTTCTTC
J gene: TRBJ2-1
V gene: TRBV7-3
D gene: -
clone size: -

CDR3 protein: CASSYQPGGELFF
CDR3 DNA: TGTGCCAGCAGCTACCAGCCTGGCGGGGAGCTGTTTTTT
J gene: TRBJ2-2
V gene: TRBV7-3
D gene: -
clone size: -

CDR3 protein: CASRGLGPAGELFF
CDR3 DNA: TGTGCCAGCAGGGGACTAGGCCCCGCCGGGGAGCTGTTTTTT
J gene: TRBJ2-2
V gene: TRBV6-5
D gene: TRBD2
clone size: -

CDR3 protein: CASSFPFDGVTNEKLFF
CDR3 DNA: TGTGCCAGCAGCTTCCCCTTTGATGGGGTGACTAATGAAAAACTGTTTTTT
J gene: TRBJ1-4
V gene: TRBV2
D gene: -
clone size: -

CDR3 protein: CASSYPGQGFYGYTF
CDR3 DNA: TGTGCCAGCAGTTACCCGGGACAGGGCTTCTATGGCTACACCTTC
J gene: TRBJ1-2
V gene: TRBV6-6
D gene: TRBD1
clone size: -

CDR3 protein: CASTSSGSGETQYF
CDR3 DNA: TGTGCCAGCACCTCGAGCGGGAGTGGTGAGACCCAGTACTTC
J gene: TRBJ2-5
V gene: TRBV5-6
D gene: TRBD2
clone size: -

CDR3 protein: CASRGGAGQPQHF
CDR3 DNA: TGTGCCAGCAGGGGGGGCGCTGGTCAGCCCCAGCATTTT
J gene: TRBJ1-5
V gene: TRBV6-5
D gene: -
clone size: -

CDR3 protein: CASSPERGGQPQHF
CDR3 DNA: TGTGCCAGCAGTCCCGAAAGGGGAGGCCAGCCCCAGCATTTT
J gene: TRBJ1-5
V gene: TRBV6-1
D gene: -
clone size: few

CDR3 protein: CASSLVFRGIGELFF
CDR3 DNA: TGTGCCAGCAGCTTAGTATTTAGGGGGATCGGGGAGCTGTTTTTT
J gene: TRBJ2-2
V gene: TRBV11-2
D gene: -
clone size: -

CDR3 protein: CASSMQGGAFDEAFF
CDR3 DNA: TGTGCCAGTAGTATGCAGGGGGGGGCCTTCGATGAAGCTTTCTTT
J gene: TRBJ1-1
V gene: TRBV19
D gene: TRBD1
clone size: -

CDR3 protein: CASSPLRSGANVLTF
CDR3 DNA: TGTGCCAGCAGCCCCCTCCGCTCTGGGGCCAACGTCCTGACTTTC
J gene: TRBJ2-6
V gene: TRBV6-1
D gene: -
clone size: -

CDR3 protein: CASTKQGNTEAFF
CDR3 DNA: TGTGCCAGTACCAAGCAGGGGAACACTGAAGCTTTCTTT
J gene: TRBJ1-1
V gene: TRBV28
D gene: -
clone size: -

CDR3 protein: CASRALAPGTYEQYF
CDR3 DNA: TGTGCCAGCAGGGCCCTCGCTCCAGGGACCTACGAGCAGTACTTC
J gene: TRBJ2-7
V gene: TRBV6-1
D gene: -
clone size: -

CDR3 protein: CASSGQGTNEQFF
CDR3 DNA: TGTGCCAGCAGCGGACAGGGGACGAATGAGCAGTTCTTC
J gene: TRBJ2-1
V gene: TRBV6-5
D gene: TRBD1
clone size: -

CDR3 protein: CASSPSGLAGEQYF
CDR3 DNA: TGTGCCAGCTCACCAAGCGGACTAGCTGGCGAGCAGTACTTC
J gene: TRBJ2-7
V gene: TRBV18
D gene: TRBD2
clone size: -

CDR3 protein: CASRQAVQNYEQYF
CDR3 DNA: TGTGCCAGCAGGCAAGCGGTTCAAAATTACGAGCAGTACTTC
J gene: TRBJ2-7
V gene: TRBV2
D gene: -
clone size: -

CDR3 protein: CASSPRTGGVNEQFF
CDR3 DNA: TGTGCCAGCAGCCCCCGGACAGGGGGCGTAAATGAGCAGTTCTTC
J gene: TRBJ2-1
V gene: TRBV11-2
D gene: TRBD1
clone size: few

CDR3 protein: CASSRNPGLEYQETQYF
CDR3 DNA: TGCGCCAGCAGCCGGAATCCCGGACTAGAGTACCAAGAGACCCAGTACTTC
J gene: TRBJ2-5
V gene: TRBV4-1
D gene: TRBD2
clone size: -

CDR3 protein: CASSENTEAFF
CDR3 DNA: TGTGCCAGCAGCGAAAACACTGAAGCTTTCTTT
J gene: TRBJ1-1
V gene: TRBV7-9
D gene: -
clone size: few

CDR3 protein: CASRRGETQYF
CDR3 DNA: TGTGCCAGCCGTCGGGGGGAGACCCAGTACTTC
J gene: TRBJ2-5
V gene: TRBV7-8
D gene: -
clone size: -

CDR3 protein: CASSRAEGGGHYEQYF
CDR3 DNA: TGTGCCAGCAGTCGGGCCGAGGGGGGTGGCCACTACGAGCAGTACTTC
J gene: TRBJ2-7
V gene: TRBV4-2
D gene: -
clone size: -

CDR3 protein: CASSYSGQGTTEAFF
CDR3 DNA: TGTGCCAGCAGTTACTCTGGGCAGGGGACCACTGAAGCTTTCTTT
J gene: TRBJ1-1
V gene: TRBV6-5
D gene: -
clone size: -

CDR3 protein: CASSMAGYEQYF
CDR3 DNA: TGTGCCAGTAGTATGGCGGGCTACGAGCAGTACTTC
J gene: TRBJ2-7
V gene: TRBV19
D gene: -
clone size: -

CDR3 protein: CASSFSSRANVLTF
CDR3 DNA: TGTGCCAGCAGTTTCAGCTCTCGGGCCAACGTCCTGACTTTC
J gene: TRBJ2-6
V gene: TRBV27
D gene: -
clone size: -